These 29 T cell receptor beta chains share one sample of origin, sequenced in a study of cytomegalovirus exposure and HLA in healthy donors. PCR employed 60 Vbeta and 13 Jbeta primers. Measured with immunoSEQ multiplex PCR; TCRdb has only the in-frame clones, and not every one. Of roughly 78,000 clones listed, 63% are singletons. Sequencing was done on a sample of PBMCs. These receptors all come from a man aged 25 to 45 in good health and CMV-seropositive.

This clone was seen a handful of times. V gene TRBV7-9 combines with J gene TRBJ2-3; D unclear. There are 14 residues in the CDR3. Deletions cut 3 bases from V and 0 bases from J, with 7 bases between. The germline CDR1 and CDR2 sequences are SEHNR and FQNEAQ (reference sequence). The CDR3 loop reads CASSFSQSTDTQYF. The CDR3 DNA follows: TGTGCCAGCAGCTTTTCACAGAGCACAGATACGCAGTATTTT.

The CDR3 DNA is TGTGCCATCAGTCGGGGGTTCCAAGAGACCCAGTACTTC. Amino acids: CAISRGFQETQYF. The chain uses TRBV10-3 and TRBJ2-5, with D possibly TRBD2 on 6 matching bases. Germline loops: CDR1 ENHRY, CDR2 SYGVKD. V lost 5 bases and J lost 1, with 8 bases in between. This CDR3 is 13 amino acids long.

This chain uses TRBV9 with TRBJ1-2, with TRBD1 matching over 7 bases. Per germline, CDR1 SGDLS and CDR2 YYNGEE. This CDR3 contains 13 residues. V lost 4 bases, J lost 6 bases, and 6 bases stayed unmatched. In DNA, the CDR3 is TGTGCCAGCAGCTTGAGGACAGGCAATGGCTACACCTTC. Protein product: CASSLRTGNGYTF.

V gene TRBV11-2 combines with J gene TRBJ2-7; TRBD2 might be the D (5 bases). The V end was cut by 3 bases, the J end by 4 bases, with 10 bases between. CDR3 length: 13 amino acids. Germline values: CDR1 SGHAT, CDR2 FQNNGV. The CDR3 loop is CASSFGRRYEQYF. CDR3 coding DNA: TGTGCCAGCAGCTTTGGACGGAGGTACGAGCAGTACTTC.

The chain employs TRBV5-1 and TRBJ1-1; 9 positions match TRBD1. Germline V gene data show CDR1 as SGHRS and CDR2 as YFSETQ. The J segment lost 1 base and the V segment lost 4 bases, leaving 5 bases of the junction unmatched. This CDR3 has 15 amino acids. The CDR3 sequence: CASSERTGANTEAFF. DNA for the CDR3: TGCGCCAGCAGCGAGAGGACAGGGGCGAACACTGAAGCTTTCTTT.

The J gene is TRBJ2-5, the V gene TRBV11-3, with 10 bases matching TRBD1. Trimming took 5 bases from V and 5 from J; bases not matched to a gene: 11. This CDR3 is built from 16 residues. Germline-derived CDR1 and CDR2 are SGHNT and YENEEA. In DNA, the CDR3 is TGTGCCAGCAGCGGCACCGGGACAGGGGAAGGGGAGACCCAGTACTTC. This sequence encodes CASSGTGTGEGETQYF. The full variable domain, with the rest looked up from reference TRBV11-3 and TRBJ2-5, is EAGVVQSPRYKIIEKKQPVAFWCNPISGHNTLYWYLQNLGQGPELLIRYENEEAVDDSQLPKDRFSAERLKGVDSTLKIQPAELGDSAVYLCASSGTGTGEGETQYFGPGTRLLVL.

Comment on this clone: Germline is not matched at one junction end, which may reflect a read error. This chain links TRBV10-3 with TRBJ1-1; 10 bases match TRBD1. CDR3 length: 16 residues. The germline V gene encodes CDR1 ENHRY and CDR2 SYGVKD. The CDR3 nucleotides are TGTGCCATCAGTGGGGCCGGGGGACAGGGGAACTCTGAAGCTTTCTTT. Translation gives CAISGAGGQGNSEAFF.

The table lists this clone with a few counts. The rearrangement uses TRBV5-1 and TRBJ2-7, with D maybe TRBD2 (7 bases). The CDR3 runs to 14 residues. The V gene's germline CDR1 is SGHRS and CDR2 YFSETQ. Trimming took 2 bases from V and 2 from J, leaving 11 bases between them. CDR3 protein: CASSFGGLAYEQYF. CDR3 sequence (DNA): TGCGCCAGCAGCTTCGGGGGGCTGGCCTACGAGCAGTACTTC.

CDR3 DNA sequence: TGCGCCAGCAGCTTGGGCCCGGGGACTAGCGGGGGCAATGAGCAGTTCTTC. Translation gives CASSLGPGTSGGNEQFF. This chain connects TRBV5-1 to TRBJ2-1, with TRBD2 matching over 14 bases. This CDR3 spans 17 amino acids. Germline assignment: CDR1 SGHRS and CDR2 YFSETQ. The junction had 5 bases not matched to a gene; V was cut back by 0 bases and J by 6 bases.

The chain employs TRBV6-6 and TRBJ2-2; 9 nucleotides align to TRBD1. V was clipped by 6 bases and J by 2 bases; unmatched bases: 4. The CDR3 covers 15 residues. From germline, CDR1 is MNHNY and CDR2 SVGAGI (reference sequence). In DNA, the CDR3 is TGTGCCAGCAGCGGGACAGGGACTAACACCGGGGAGCTGTTTTTT. It specifies CASSGTGTNTGELFF.

A few counts support this clone. This chain joins TRBV20-1 and TRBJ1-2; no clear D. CDR1 is DFQATT, CDR2 SNEGSKA, per germline (reference sequence). The V end was cut by 6 bases, the J end by 0 bases, with 5 bases between. The CDR3 is made up of 11 amino acids. The DNA for the CDR3 is TGCAGTGCCACAGCTAACTATGGCTACACCTTC. Amino acid sequence: CSATANYGYTF.

The chain joins TRBV4-3 to TRBJ2-2, with D unclear. This CDR3 is built from 14 residues. Per germline, CDR1 LGHNA and CDR2 YSLEER. The germline V and J ends were trimmed by 0 bases and 2 bases, with 4 bases remaining between them. The chain's CDR3 is CASSQDYNTGELFF. The DNA of the CDR3 is TGCGCCAGCAGCCAAGATTATAACACCGGGGAGCTGTTTTTT.

This clone was found a few times. The rearrangement joins TRBV7-6 to TRBJ2-2; 12 nucleotides agree with TRBD2. CDR1 is SGHVS, CDR2 FNYEAQ, per germline. Trimming cost V 5 bases and J 6 bases; bases outside gene matches: 4. CDR3 size: 15 residues. The CDR3: CASSALAGGPGELFF. The DNA for the CDR3 is TGTGCCAGCAGCGCACTAGCGGGGGGCCCCGGGGAGCTGTTTTTT.

Here the CDR3 reads CASYNGDTYYEQYF. CDR3 in DNA: TGTGCCAGCTATAACGGGGACACCTATTACGAGCAGTACTTC. V and J are TRBV6-1 and TRBJ2-7; D might be TRBD1 (6 bases). V was trimmed by 8 bases and J by 4 bases, leaving 18 bases between them. Germline V gene data show CDR1 as MNHNS and CDR2 as SASEGT. CDR3 length equals 14 residues.

The chain carries TRBV2 and TRBJ2-3; 16 bases are shared with TRBD2. V shed 5 bases, J shed 5 bases, and the junction held 4 bases outside the gene matches. Germline CDR1 SNHLY, CDR2 FYNNEI. CDR3 size: 16 residues. The CDR3 here is CASSPGLAGGQDTQYF. The CDR3 region has the DNA TGTGCCAGCAGTCCGGGACTAGCGGGAGGGCAAGATACGCAGTATTTT.

This chain joins TRBV19 and TRBJ2-1, with TRBD2 matching over 11 bases. The CDR3 is 15 residues long. The germline CDR1 and CDR2 sequences are LNHDA and SQIVND (reference sequence). The junction had 6 bases not matched to a gene; V was cut back by 5 bases and J by 6 bases. The CDR3 DNA reads TGTGCCAGTAGTGATAGCGGGGGGGCTGGCAATGAGCAGTTCTTC. Amino acid sequence: CASSDSGGAGNEQFF.

J is TRBJ2-1 and V is TRBV4-1, with TRBD2 matching 13 bases. V gave up 4 bases and J gave up 8 bases; unmatched junction bases: 8. The CDR3 totals 16 residues. Germline CDR1 MGHRA, CDR2 YSYEKL. This chain's CDR3 is CASSLFGTSGEYEQFF. CDR3 DNA sequence: TGCGCCAGCAGCCTATTCGGGACTAGCGGGGAGTATGAGCAGTTCTTC.

The chain joins TRBV5-4 to TRBJ2-3; TRBD2 agrees at 7 bases. Germline V CDR1 and CDR2: SGHNT, YYREEE (reference sequence). The V gene end was trimmed by 0 bases and the J gene end by 2 bases; junction bases not matched to a gene: 3. This CDR3 has 15 residues. The CDR3 protein is CASSLAAGTTDTQYF. As DNA, the CDR3 is TGTGCCAGCAGCTTGGCAGCGGGGACCACAGATACGCAGTATTTT.

This sequence joins TRBV5-1 and TRBJ1-1; 10 bases line up with TRBD1. J was trimmed by 6 bases and V by 3 bases; bases with no gene match: 5. CDR3 length: 14 residues. Germline CDR1 SGHRS, CDR2 YFSETQ. The CDR3 DNA follows: TGCGCCAGCAGCTCAGGGACAGGGGTATCTGAAGCTTTCTTT. Translating it yields CASSSGTGVSEAFF.

This chain joins TRBV4-3 and TRBJ2-7; 7 bases align to TRBD1. The germline gives CDR1 LGHNA, CDR2 YSLEER. This CDR3 is built from 14 residues. V lost 0 bases, J lost 4 bases, and 3 bases stayed unmatched. CDR3 DNA sequence: TGCGCCAGCAGCCAAGAACCAGGGGGTTACGAGCAGTACTTC. Translation: CASSQEPGGYEQYF.

The V call is TRBV13, the J call TRBJ1-5; 10 nucleotides line up with TRBD1. V shed 5 bases and J 8 bases; nucleotides not matched to a gene: 6. Germline CDR1 PRHDT, CDR2 FYEKMQ (reference sequence). The CDR3 is 14 residues long. The CDR3 nucleotides are TGTGCCAGCAGCCTGGGGACAGGGGTTAAGCCCCAGCATTTT. Translating it yields CASSLGTGVKPQHF.

A word on this clone: A read error may account for a junction end that differs from germline. The rearrangement uses TRBV7-7 and TRBJ2-5; TRBD1 might be the D (7 bases). Germline V gives CDR1 SSHAT, CDR2 FNYEAQ (reference sequence). The CDR3 consists of 16 residues. DNA of the CDR3: TGTGCTAGCAGCCCGGGCGGGACAGTCCCTTACGAGACCCAGTACTTC. It is translated as CASSPGGTVPYETQYF.

The chain recombines TRBV9 with TRBJ2-5; D ambiguous. CDR3 length: 13 amino acids. V lost 4 bases and J lost 0, with 7 bases in between. Germline lookup yields CDR1 SGDLS and CDR2 YYNGEE. The DNA for the CDR3 is TGTGCCAGCAGCACTGAGTACCAAGAGACCCAGTACTTC. Protein product: CASSTEYQETQYF.

This clone was counted between two and nine times. This chain connects TRBV6-1 to TRBJ2-3; D is ambiguous. Germline CDR1 and CDR2: MNHNS and SASEGT. This CDR3 comprises 16 residues. The germline V and J ends were trimmed by 2 bases and 2 bases, with 14 bases remaining between them. The CDR3 loop reads CASSESGSTLTDTQYF. DNA of the CDR3: TGTGCCAGCAGTGAATCCGGGTCTACTCTCACAGATACGCAGTATTTT.

The rearrangement joins TRBV19 to TRBJ1-1; 7 nucleotides agree with TRBD1. The CDR3 contains 16 residues. Germline CDR1 is LNHDA and CDR2 is SQIVND (reference sequence). After removal of 7 bases from V and 0 bases from J, the junction contained 11 bases not matched to a gene. The CDR3 DNA reads TGTGCCAGTACTGAGATAGGACAGGACCTGAACACTGAAGCTTTCTTT. Encoded protein: CASTEIGQDLNTEAFF. Using reference TRBV19 and TRBJ1-1 for the parts outside the CDR3, the full variable domain is DGGITQSPKYLFRKEGQNVTLSCEQNLNHDAMYWYRQDPGQGLRLIYYSQIVNDFQKGDIAEGYSVSREKKESFPLTVTSAQKNPTAFYLCASTEIGQDLNTEAFFGQGTRLTVV.

This clone showed up just a few times. This chain uses TRBV11-3 with TRBJ2-1, with 7 bases identical to TRBD1. V lost 4 bases, J lost 9 bases, and 9 bases stayed unmatched. The CDR3 sequence is 14 residues long. Looked up from germline, CDR1 is SGHNT and CDR2 is YENEEA. The CDR3 bases are TGTGCCAGCAGCTCCCGACAGGGAAGTGGTGAGCAGTTCTTC. Its protein product is CASSSRQGSGEQFF.

The V and J genes are TRBV9 and TRBJ1-6; the match to TRBD1 covers 7 bases. The V and J ends lost 3 bases and 7 bases, in that order; junction bases with no gene match: 7. CDR1 and CDR2 from the germline V gene are SGDLS and YYNGEE. The CDR3 contains 15 residues. The CDR3 bases are TGTGCCAGCAGCGATCTACAGGGGCGCAATTCACCCCTCCACTTT. This sequence encodes CASSDLQGRNSPLHF.

This clone has a single count. The genes are TRBV7-6 and TRBJ2-1; 8 bases fit TRBD2. V was pared by 4 bases and J by 6 bases, with 11 bases of the junction left unmatched. This CDR3 is built from 16 residues. From germline, CDR1 is SGHVS and CDR2 FNYEAQ. The CDR3 loop reads CASSSLISGGSNEQFF. The CDR3 DNA reads TGTGCCAGCAGCTCCCTTATAAGCGGGGGCTCCAATGAGCAGTTCTTC.

The chain carries TRBV6-1 and TRBJ1-3; possibly TRBD1 for D (6 bases). CDR1 and CDR2 (germline): MNHNS, SASEGT. V was trimmed by 6 bases and J by 0 bases, leaving 9 bases between them. This CDR3 is built from 14 residues. In DNA, the CDR3 is TGTGCCAGCAGGGACAGCGGCTCTGGAAACACCATATATTTT. Protein sequence: CASRDSGSGNTIYF.